This TCR beta chain originates from a study of lymphopenia after photon versus proton radiotherapy. A note on this clone: No antigen is known for it.

Broader study findings: A bigger post-nadir fall in TCR diversity correlated inversely with survival time in deceased patients. Relative stability marked proton patients; photon patients lost diversity and naive cells. Only patients who died were analyzed for survival; proton advantage is unproven. After the lymphocyte nadir, photon-treated repertoires showed oligoclonal expansion, especially of CD8+ Temra cells.

Looked up from germline, CDR1 is SEHNR and CDR2 is FQNEAQ (reference sequence). CDR3 length: 18 amino acids. The V gene end was trimmed by 5 bases and the J gene end by 3 bases; junction bases not matched to a gene: 16. Measured with immunoSEQ multiplex PCR; TCRdb has only the in-frame clones, and not every one. The sample holds around 24,000 clones, roughly 80% seen once. This receptor was obtained from a woman aged 45 to 65 with pancreatic cancer. The chain employs TRBV7-9 and TRBJ2-3; 8 bases agree with TRBD1. The source material was peripheral blood, sampled from a patient treated with photon-based radiotherapy. The chain's CDR3 is CASSAYSGSGQATDTQYF. Written as DNA, the CDR3 is TGTGCCAGCAGCGCATACTCAGGCTCGGGACAGGCTACAGATACGCAGTATTTT.